This TCR beta chain was obtained from a study of blood T cell repertoires in COVID-19. Produced via immunoSEQ multiplex PCR; TCRdb's table is partial and in-frame only. Here the sample spans hundreds of thousands of clones, approximately 84% being singletons. Everyone who took part was roughly 18 to 89 years old, and they came from about 25 US areas. The V segment lost 5 bases and the J segment 4 bases; nucleotides outside the gene matches: 3. CDR1 SNHLY and CDR2 FYNNEI come from the germline V gene. The CDR3 runs to 14 residues. This TCR derives from a woman aged 30 to 39 who had recovered from COVID-19. Sequencing was done on a sample of PBMCs or T cells enriched from blood (not recorded which). The chain employs TRBV2 and TRBJ1-2; 11 nucleotides match TRBD1. Here the CDR3 DNA reads TGTGCCAGCAGTACCGGGACAGGGGGCTATGGCTACACCTTC. This gives the protein CASSTGTGGYGYTF.